The present TCR beta chain was sequenced within a study of identical twins (dated by TCRdb to the mid-2010s). Regarding the research as a whole: TCR alpha and beta repertoires from monozygotic twins, unrelated adults of various ages and cord blood were deep-sequenced to test whether fetal clonotypes persist. Replicate twin experiments were performed at different times using different library preparation protocols to rule out contamination.

Here is what the overall study found, with its caveats: Excess twin sharing in beta out-of-frame sequences was weaker because fewer shared sequences lowered the signal-to-noise ratio. Because the same donors could not be followed over many years, conclusions were based on cross-sectional statistical analysis. Compared with coincidental sharing between unrelated individuals, an excess of low generation-probability sequences was observed among out-of-frame TCR alpha sequences shared between twins. In monozygotic twins, out-of-frame TCR alpha sharing was systematically underestimated by recombination models, although the models agreed with sharing between unrelated individuals. Fewer insertions were carried by abundant cord blood beta clonotypes; a weaker similar trend was observed in young adult naive repertoires, while no such trend was observed in memory repertoires. Invariant T cells such as MAIT and iNKT could partly confound zero-insertion analyses, although diverse VJ usage argued against such confounding for most clonotypes.

The library was produced with 5' RACE. Sequencing was performed on an Illumina HiSeq 2000. Template switching added a universal primer binding site, and the final cDNA carried a unique molecular identifier that allowed TCR cDNA molecules to be counted accurately. Specific primers in the conserved constant-segment region were used to synthesize first-strand cDNA for the TCR alpha and beta chains. Each cDNA library was double barcoded, with a SMART-Mk sample barcode plus Illumina barcodes, to control for contamination. TruSeq adapter sequences, together with Illumina sample barcodes, were added in two successive PCR steps. Sequencing of the TCR alpha and beta cDNA libraries was done on the Illumina HiSeq platform using custom primers. Per the original workflow: Unique molecular identifiers were extracted from raw reads with MiGEC, and CDR3 positions were determined with MiXCR. For each individual, recombination models were inferred using an EM algorithm with the repgenHMM and IGoR tools. The analysis of shared clonotypes was done with the tcR package in R, with sharing normalized by the product of cloneset sizes. Out-of-frame nonproductive sequences were analyzed to study raw recombination free of thymic and clonal selection effects. TCRdb reprocessed the public reads (quality trimming at Q25 with fastp, clone calling with MiXCR) and kept in-frame beta chains. When rows share a CDR3 protein, they turn into one entry using the most common DNA and genes. The V and J calls and clone size are TCRdb's, not the authors'. The sample table contains around 1.7 million distinct CDR3 sequences; only one count was recorded for 32% of them. The top ten hold approximately 0.29% of the sample.

Every donor was a healthy Caucasian. Concerning this clonotype itself: Its antigen remains undetermined. Base qualities are missing; no much larger clone stands one base away.

Inclusive of the bounding cysteine and phenylalanine, the CDR3 is 14 residues long. Only CDR3 DNA is held: 42 bases, read in frame from base 1. V trim: 1 base; J trim: 6 bases; unmatched bases: 3. For CDR1 and CDR2, the germline V gene lists MNHNS and SASEGT. The sequenced material came from cord blood. The chain is encoded by TRBV6-1 joined to TRBJ2-7; TRBD1 agrees with 10 junctional bases. This clonotype was sampled from a newborn girl in good health. The DNA sequence is TGTGCCAGCAGTGAAGTTAGGACAGGGGGCGAGCAGTACTTC. This encodes CASSEVRTGGEQYF.